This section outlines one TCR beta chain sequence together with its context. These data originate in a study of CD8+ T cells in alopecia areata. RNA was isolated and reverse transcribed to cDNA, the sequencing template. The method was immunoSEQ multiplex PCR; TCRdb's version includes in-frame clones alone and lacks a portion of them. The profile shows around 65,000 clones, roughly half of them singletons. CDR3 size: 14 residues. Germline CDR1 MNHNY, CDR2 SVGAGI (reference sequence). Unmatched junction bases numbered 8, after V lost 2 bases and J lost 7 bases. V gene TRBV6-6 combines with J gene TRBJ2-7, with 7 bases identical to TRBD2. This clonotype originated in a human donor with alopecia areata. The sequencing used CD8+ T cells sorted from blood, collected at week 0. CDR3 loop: CASSYAGGSREQYF. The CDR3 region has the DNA TGTGCCAGCAGTTACGCCGGCGGGAGTAGGGAGCAGTACTTC.